Below are 11 T cell receptor beta chains sequenced from a single sample in a study of T cell responses to AZD1222 COVID-19 vaccine (dated by TCRdb to the early 2020s). In light of the paper, this sample's time point label describes: baseline before first vaccination. The library was generated by the immunoSEQ multiplex PCR assay. TCRdb mirrors the immuneACCESS table, restricted to in-frame sequences. Some clones are absent from its copies; in checked studies, under half trace to an unresolved V gene, and the reason for the others is unknown. Across this sample there are 45,000 to 55,000 clones, with approximately 79% seen only once. 10% to 13% of the sample lies in the top ten. Sequenced here: peripheral blood, sampled on day 0 of AZD1222 vaccination. The receptors derive from an adult in good health.

This chain joins TRBV5-1 and TRBJ2-2, with 8 bases lining up with TRBD1. The germline gives CDR1 SGHRS, CDR2 YFSETQ. The CDR3 extends over 15 amino acids. After removal of 4 bases from V and 7 bases from J, the junction contained 9 bases not matched to a gene. CDR3 nucleotide sequence: TGCGCCAGCAGCCTCCTCTTAGGGACAGGCGGGGAGCTGTTTTTT. Its protein is CASSLLLGTGGELFF.

In this sample, this clone turned up once. J is TRBJ1-1 and V is TRBV5-1; D is unresolved. The CDR3 runs 14 residues. The germline CDR1 and CDR2 sequences are SGHRS and YFSETQ. V gave up 2 bases and J gave up 1 base, with 9 bases separating them. The DNA of the CDR3 is TGCGCCAGCAGCTTCGGATCAGCGAACACTGAAGCTTTCTTT. Translated, it gives CASSFGSANTEAFF.

V gene TRBV10-1 combines with J gene TRBJ2-7, with D possibly being TRBD1 or TRBD2 (5 bases each). The germline CDR1 and CDR2 sequences are WNHNN and SYGVQD (reference sequence). CDR3 length equals 15 residues. The germline V and J ends were trimmed by 6 bases and 1 base, with 16 bases remaining between them. The CDR3 nucleotides are TGCGCCAGCAGCTCGGGGCTTCTTTCTTCCTACGAGCAGTACTTC. Translation: CASSSGLLSSYEQYF.

The rearrangement uses TRBV28 and TRBJ1-6; D gene unclear. There are 13 residues in the CDR3. Germline CDR1 and CDR2: MDHEN and SYDVKM. Trimming removed 8 bases at V and 8 bases at J, with 13 bases between. The CDR3, as DNA: TGTGCCAGCCTGCCCGGAGTGGATTCACCCCTCCACTTT. Its translation: CASLPGVDSPLHF.

This clone was recorded a few times. The chain carries TRBV4-2 and TRBJ2-1; 14 bases map to TRBD2. CDR3 length equals 17 residues. Trimming removed 6 bases from V and 4 bases from J; junction bases left unmatched: 8. Germline V gives CDR1 LGHNA, CDR2 YNFKEQ. CDR3 residues: CASSPGRLAGGYNEQFF. The CDR3 DNA sequence: TGTGCCAGCAGTCCCGGGCGACTAGCGGGAGGGTACAATGAGCAGTTCTTC.

The genes are TRBV19 and TRBJ1-1; 12 bases map to TRBD1. The junction had 16 bases not matched to a gene; V was cut back by 6 bases and J by 5 bases. The germline V gene has CDR1 LNHDA and CDR2 SQIVND (reference sequence). The CDR3 contains 18 residues. The CDR3 DNA sequence: TGTGCCAGTAGGAGAATTTACCGGGGACAGGGGGCGATGACTGAAGCTTTCTTT. Its protein product is CASRRIYRGQGAMTEAFF.

The chain employs TRBV9 and TRBJ1-1; D remains unclear. The CDR3 runs 16 residues. Germline loops: CDR1 SGDLS, CDR2 YYNGEE. V dropped 4 bases and J dropped 5 bases, with 21 bases sitting between them. This CDR3 reads CASSPRELLVGTEAFF. The CDR3 region has the DNA TGTGCCAGCAGCCCAAGAGAATTATTGGTAGGGACTGAAGCTTTCTTT.

The table lists this clone with a few counts. The chain joins TRBV1 to TRBJ2-2; TRBD2 is the table's D call and was not checked against the DNA. TRBV1 is an annotated pseudogene. CDR3 length: 20 amino acids. The CDR3 spells CTSSQDGRGTSGSSTGELFF. As DNA, the CDR3 is TGCACCAGCAGCCAAGACGGAAGGGGGACTAGCGGGAGTTCCACCGGGGAGCTGTTTTTT.

The gene calls are TRBV25-1 and TRBJ2-7, with D perhaps matching TRBD1 or TRBD2 (5 bases each). Germline values: CDR1 MGHDK, CDR2 SYGVNS. The CDR3 is 15 residues long. The germline V and J ends were trimmed by 6 bases and 6 bases, with 21 bases remaining between them. For the CDR3, the DNA is TGTGCCAGCAGCCTGACCGGGGCCTCGAGGGCCGAGCAGTACTTC. Its protein is CASSLTGASRAEQYF.

This clone was seen just once. The J gene is TRBJ1-1, the V gene TRBV6-5; D remains ambiguous. V was clipped by 0 bases and J by 1 base, with 3 bases between them. This CDR3 is built from 13 residues. Germline V gives CDR1 MNHEY, CDR2 SVGAGI. CDR3 in DNA: TGTGCCAGCAGTTACTCACGGAACACTGAAGCTTTCTTT. As protein: CASSYSRNTEAFF.

V and J are TRBV18 and TRBJ1-2; 7 nucleotides align to TRBD1. With 3 bases clipped from V and 5 bases from J, the junction kept 3 bases outside the gene matches. This CDR3 comprises 13 residues. CDR1 is KGHSH, CDR2 LQKENI, per germline. The CDR3: CASSPGQTYGYTF. In DNA, the CDR3 is TGTGCCAGCTCACCGGGACAGACATATGGCTACACCTTC.